Reported below is one TCR beta chain. The repertoire was sequenced with immunoSEQ multiplex PCR; TCRdb's copy has only in-frame clones and lacks some. The data contain about 260,000 clones, roughly 89% of them singletons. Per germline, CDR1 SGHRS and CDR2 YFSETQ. The CDR3 sequence is 14 residues long. V dropped 7 bases and J dropped 5; count of bases not matched to a gene: 11. This entry is derived from a study of blood T cell repertoires in COVID-19. This clonotype was obtained from a woman in her 40s who had recovered from COVID-19. Input material: peripheral blood. The chain links TRBV5-1 to TRBJ1-1; 7 nucleotides agree with TRBD1. CDR3 nucleotide sequence: TGCGCCAGCCGTGGCCAGGGGGGTCTTACTGAAGCTTTCTTT. Its protein product is CASRGQGGLTEAFF.